A single sample is the source of the 25 T cell receptor beta chains below, sequenced in a study of T-cell memory formation after mild COVID-19 (TCRdb year 2021). The receptor library was made with 5' RACE. Sequencing was performed on an Illumina NovaSeq 6000. TCRdb cleaned the public reads at Q25 with fastp, built clones with MiXCR and kept in-frame beta chains. Rows with a matching CDR3 protein are joined into one entry that keeps the most common DNA and genes. The sample includes 250,000 to 300,000 distinct CDR3 sequences, with approximately 18% observed a single time. About 23% of the sample is in the top ten clones. What was sequenced was PBMCs or a T cell subset sorted from them (not recorded which). The receptor source for this set is a young man who had mild COVID-19 (a few samples of this study predate the infection). The sample titles of this study are shuffled in the database, so cell type and time point are left out; the donor was told from shared clones.

The V gene is TRBV20-1, the J gene TRBJ2-7; 8 nucleotides agree with TRBD1. The germline V gene encodes CDR1 DFQATT and CDR2 SNEGSKA (reference sequence). The CDR3 spans 13 residues. The J segment lost 1 base and the V segment lost 6 bases, leaving 5 bases of the junction unmatched. CDR3 sequence reads: CSAWTGKSYEQYF. The CDR3 nucleotides are TGCAGTGCCTGGACAGGGAAGTCCTACGAGCAGTACTTC.

This clonotype was found a few times. V is TRBV20-1 and J is TRBJ2-3; 9 bases agree with TRBD2. This CDR3 contains 15 residues. Unmatched junction bases numbered 6, after V lost 3 bases and J lost 2 bases. Germline CDR1 is DFQATT and CDR2 is SNEGSKA (reference sequence). The CDR3 loop is CSASNLAGITDTQYF. CDR3 DNA: TGCAGTGCTAGTAACCTAGCGGGGATCACAGATACGCAGTATTTT.

The rearrangement joins TRBV18 to TRBJ2-6; D is uncertain. The CDR3 has 15 amino acids. CDR1 and CDR2 from the germline V gene are KGHSH and LQKENI. The ends were cut back, 4 bases at V and 0 bases at J, with 7 bases in the middle. CDR3 loop: CASSRRSSGANVLTF. In nucleotides, the CDR3 is TGTGCCAGCTCACGAAGGAGCTCTGGGGCCAACGTCCTGACTTTC. Full variable domain (rest looked up from reference TRBV18 and TRBJ2-6): NAGVMQNPRHLVRRRGQEARLRCSPMKGHSHVYWYRQLPEEGLKFMVYLQKENIIDESGMPKERFSAEFPKEGPSILRIQQVVRGDSAAYFCASSRRSSGANVLTFGAGSRLTVL.

This clonotype appeared a few times. The rearrangement uses TRBV7-2 and TRBJ2-1, with 12 bases identical to TRBD2. Trimming at V came to 3 bases and at J to 6 bases, leaving 3 bases not matched to a gene. The CDR3 runs 15 residues. Germline V gene data show CDR1 as SGHTA and CDR2 as FQGNSA. CDR3 DNA: TGTGCCAGCAGCTTGCTAGCGGGGGGGCCCAATGAGCAGTTCTTC. As protein: CASSLLAGGPNEQFF.

The chain has TRBV4-3 and TRBJ2-3, with a tentative D call TRBD1 (6 bases). Germline V CDR1 and CDR2: LGHNA, YSLEER. Deletions cut 4 bases from V and 1 base from J, with 15 bases between. The CDR3 contains 16 residues. The CDR3 bases are TGCGCCAGCAGCCGAGCGACAGGCATCGGCACAGATACGCAGTATTTT. This sequence encodes CASSRATGIGTDTQYF.

This clonotype was seen ten or more times. The genes are TRBV5-1 and TRBJ2-3, with 15 bases lining up with TRBD2. Trimming removed 4 bases from V and 4 bases from J; junction bases left unmatched: 7. Per germline, CDR1 SGHRS and CDR2 YFSETQ. This CDR3 comprises 17 residues. The CDR3 DNA is TGCGCCAGCAGCCCCCTCCGGACTAGCGGGGGGGCAGATACGCAGTATTTT. It codes for CASSPLRTSGGADTQYF.

This rearrangement joins TRBV10-3 to TRBJ1-5; no firm D call. CDR1 and CDR2 (germline): ENHRY, SYGVKD. Trimming removed 0 bases from V and 2 bases from J, with 17 bases in between. The CDR3 is 18 residues long. For the CDR3, the DNA is TGTGCCATCAGTGAGTCTAGGAGCACGACCCCGGGCAATCAGCCCCAGCATTTT. It specifies CAISESRSTTPGNQPQHF.

The rearrangement links TRBV7-6 to TRBJ2-4; D remains unclear. Germline V lookup: CDR1 SGHVS, CDR2 FNYEAQ. V shed 5 bases and J shed 7 bases, with 12 bases lying between them. The CDR3 runs to 13 residues. CDR3 coding DNA: TGTGCCAGCAGCCCAGACACAGCGAACATTCAGTACTTC. Translating gives CASSPDTANIQYF.

This clonotype was seen a few times. The chain carries TRBV2 and TRBJ1-5; D gene unclear. The germline V gene encodes CDR1 SNHLY and CDR2 FYNNEI. The CDR3 is 13 amino acids. The V gene lost 2 bases and the J gene lost 2 bases, with 4 bases spanning the gap. Here the CDR3 reads CASSESGNQPQHF. The CDR3 region has the DNA TGTGCCAGCAGTGAATCCGGCAATCAGCCCCAGCATTTT.

This rearrangement joins TRBV28 to TRBJ2-7; D may be TRBD1 or TRBD2 (5 bases each). The CDR3 has 14 residues. The V gene's germline CDR1 is MDHEN and CDR2 SYDVKM. The V and J ends lost 4 bases and 5 bases respectively, with 15 bases between them. This CDR3 is CASSSGAYINEQYV. CDR3 sequence (DNA): TGTGCCAGCAGTTCCGGGGCCTATATCAACGAGCAGTACGTC.

There are a few counts of this clonotype. This chain connects TRBV4-2 to TRBJ2-3, with 9 bases aligning to TRBD1. The junction had 2 bases not matched to a gene; V was cut back by 0 bases and J by 1 base. The CDR3 has 16 amino acids. Germline V gives CDR1 LGHNA, CDR2 YNFKEQ. CDR3 sequence reads: CASSQDRTGGTDTQYF. CDR3 nucleotides: TGTGCCAGCAGCCAAGATCGGACAGGGGGCACAGATACGCAGTATTTT.

The table lists this clonotype with a few counts. The rearrangement links TRBV20-1 to TRBJ1-2; 8 bases fit TRBD1. Germline loops: CDR1 DFQATT, CDR2 SNEGSKA (reference sequence). V trimming: 6 bases; J trimming: 8 bases; junction bases outside the gene matches: 8. The CDR3 totals 12 residues. CDR3 sequence (DNA): TGCAGTGCCCCCAAGACAGGGGACGGCTACACCTTC. The encoded protein is CSAPKTGDGYTF.

This clonotype appeared a few times. V is TRBV6-1 and J is TRBJ2-1; D is perhaps TRBD2 (5 bases). The CDR3 consists of 16 residues. Germline values: CDR1 MNHNS, CDR2 SASEGT. The V and J ends lost 4 bases and 5 bases respectively, with 18 bases between them. In nucleotides, the CDR3 is TGTGCCAGCAGTGGAGACTATAACCGGCCGAACAATGAGCAGTTCTTC. Protein product: CASSGDYNRPNNEQFF.

V and J are TRBV29-1 and TRBJ1-5, with D maybe TRBD1 (5 bases). The germline gives CDR1 SQVTM, CDR2 ANQGSEA. The V gene lost 6 bases and the J gene lost 5 bases, with 14 bases spanning the gap. The CDR3 runs 13 residues. The CDR3 nucleotides are TGCAGCGTCGCGGGGGGGACCGATCAGCCCCAGCATTTT. Translated: CSVAGGTDQPQHF.

This clonotype appeared many times. The rearrangement links TRBV28 to TRBJ2-7; D is unresolved. The CDR3 has 13 residues. Germline V gives CDR1 MDHEN, CDR2 SYDVKM. V was pared by 3 bases and J by 3 bases, with 9 bases between. CDR3 in DNA: TGTGCCAGCAGTTTCGGCCAGGACTACGAGCAGTACGTC. It translates to CASSFGQDYEQYV.

This clonotype was observed at least ten times. V and J are TRBV12-3 or TRBV12-4 and TRBJ2-1; 13 nucleotides line up with TRBD2. This CDR3 region has 17 residues. J was trimmed by 9 bases and V by 3 bases; bases with no gene match: 11. CDR3 in DNA: TGTGCCAGCAGTTTTACTCCGGGACTAGCGGGGATGAGTGAGCAGTTCTTC. It yields the protein CASSFTPGLAGMSEQFF.

The chain links TRBV6-5 to TRBJ1-2, with 11 bases fitting TRBD1. The CDR3 is 14 residues long. CDR1 is MNHEY, CDR2 SVGAGI, per germline. V lost 4 bases, J lost 7 bases, and 5 bases stayed unmatched. CDR3 nucleotide sequence: TGTGCCAGCAGTTCATCCGGGACAGGGGGTGGCTACACCTTC. The encoded protein is CASSSSGTGGGYTF.

There are many counts of this clonotype. For the CDR3, the DNA is TGCGCCAGCAGCCACCAAGGTGCGGGGGGGCCCGAAGATACGCAGTATTTT. Protein product: CASSHQGAGGPEDTQYF. The gene calls are TRBV5-1 and TRBJ2-3; 9 bases fit TRBD2. Germline V gives CDR1 SGHRS, CDR2 YFSETQ. The CDR3 has 17 amino acids. V trimming: 4 bases; J trimming: 5 bases; junction bases outside the gene matches: 14. Combining the CDR3 with reference TRBV5-1 and TRBJ2-3 gives the whole variable domain KAGVTQTPRYLIKTRGQQVTLSCSPISGHRSVSWYQQTPGQGLQFLFEYFSETQRNKGNFPGRFSGRQFSNSRSEMNVSTLELGDSALYLCASSHQGAGGPEDTQYFGPGTRLTVL.

CDR3 protein: CSADRTGGLDTQYF. In DNA, the CDR3 is TGCAGTGCCGACCGGACAGGGGGATTAGATACGCAGTATTTT. The V gene is TRBV20-1, the J gene TRBJ2-3, with 10 bases lining up with TRBD1. V dropped 6 bases and J dropped 5; count of bases not matched to a gene: 8. The CDR3 extends over 14 amino acids. Per germline, CDR1 DFQATT and CDR2 SNEGSKA (reference sequence).

J is TRBJ2-7 and V is TRBV4-1, with TRBD2 identical over 9 bases. Germline CDR1 reads MGHRA; CDR2 reads YSYEKL. This CDR3 spans 17 amino acids. The ends lost 2 bases at V and 2 bases at J; junction bases unmatched: 10. The CDR3 DNA follows: TGCGCCAGCAGCCAACGACTCCTAGCGGGGCGGGCCTACGAGCAGTACTTC. Amino acids: CASSQRLLAGRAYEQYF.

This clonotype was picked up a small number of times. The chain links TRBV5-1 to TRBJ2-1; TRBD1 is a possible D gene (6 bases). The germline V gene has CDR1 SGHRS and CDR2 YFSETQ. There are 13 residues in the CDR3. Trimming left V 0 bases short and J 8 bases short, with 9 bases between. The CDR3 reads CASSLGQVDEQFF. DNA for the CDR3: TGCGCCAGCAGCTTGGGACAGGTAGATGAGCAGTTCTTC.

The sample holds many counts of this clonotype. The chain is built from TRBV5-1 and TRBJ2-2; D uncertain. The germline V and J ends were trimmed by 5 bases and 5 bases, with 7 bases remaining between them. The CDR3 sequence is 12 residues long. Germline V gene data show CDR1 as SGHRS and CDR2 as YFSETQ. For the CDR3, the DNA is TGCGCCAGCAGTCATCCTACCGGGGAGCTGTTTTTT. This gives the protein CASSHPTGELFF.

This clonotype showed up many times. The chain carries TRBV6-1 and TRBJ2-5, with D tentatively TRBD1 or TRBD2 (6 bases each). The V end was cut by 2 bases, the J end by 4 bases, with 17 bases between. CDR1 is MNHNS and CDR2 is SASEGT in the germline V gene. The CDR3 consists of 16 residues. The CDR3 region has the DNA TGTGCCAGCAGTGAAATTCCGGGGGCGGAACGAGAGACCCAGTACTTC. This gives the protein CASSEIPGAERETQYF.

This clonotype was detected only a few times. The chain links TRBV10-2 to TRBJ1-2; 9 bases fit TRBD1. The CDR3 totals 16 residues. Germline V CDR1 and CDR2: WSHSY, SAAADI. The V gene end was trimmed by 2 bases and the J gene end by 6 bases; junction bases not matched to a gene: 10. The CDR3 bases are TGCGCCAGCAGTGAGCCGACCGGGACAGGGACACATGGCTACACCTTC. Amino acids: CASSEPTGTGTHGYTF.

The genes are TRBV5-1 and TRBJ2-3; 7 bases are a match to TRBD1. Germline assignment: CDR1 SGHRS and CDR2 YFSETQ. This CDR3 is 15 amino acids long. The junction had 10 bases not matched to a gene; V was cut back by 7 bases and J by 2 bases. The CDR3 DNA reads as TGCGCCAGCGCCCCGTTTGGGACAGACACAGATACGCAGTATTTT. It translates to CASAPFGTDTDTQYF. Looking up the rest from reference TRBV5-1 and TRBJ2-3 gives the full variable domain: KAGVTQTPRYLIKTRGQQVTLSCSPISGHRSVSWYQQTPGQGLQFLFEYFSETQRNKGNFPGRFSGRQFSNSRSEMNVSTLELGDSALYLCASAPFGTDTDTQYFGPGTRLTVL.